This TCR beta chain was retrieved from a study of blood T cells in healthy people across ages. A second PCR of roughly 7 to 11 cycles used a sample-barcoded 5' primer and a J-beta primer mix. TCRdb reanalysed the 5' RACE reads using MiXCR and keeps one entry per CDR3 protein. The data contain 1.5 million to 1.9 million distinct CDR3 sequences, 35% to 45% of them singletons. V was pared by 0 bases and J by 4 bases, with 12 bases between. The CDR3 loop spans 15 amino acids. The germline V gene encodes CDR1 MNHEY and CDR2 SVGAGI. In its sample, this clonotype was seen a few times. Antigen specificity is unknown. Study-level findings and limits: As age increased, TCR beta diversity per million T cells fell in a roughly linear fashion.

The clonotype originates from a woman aged 18-29 years in good health. The chain has TRBV6-5 and TRBJ1-1; D unresolved. The sample taken for sequencing was blood. CDR3 amino acids: CASSYSEPDTTEAFF. CDR3 DNA sequence: TGTGCCAGCAGTTACTCGGAGCCGGATACCACTGAAGCTTTCTTT.